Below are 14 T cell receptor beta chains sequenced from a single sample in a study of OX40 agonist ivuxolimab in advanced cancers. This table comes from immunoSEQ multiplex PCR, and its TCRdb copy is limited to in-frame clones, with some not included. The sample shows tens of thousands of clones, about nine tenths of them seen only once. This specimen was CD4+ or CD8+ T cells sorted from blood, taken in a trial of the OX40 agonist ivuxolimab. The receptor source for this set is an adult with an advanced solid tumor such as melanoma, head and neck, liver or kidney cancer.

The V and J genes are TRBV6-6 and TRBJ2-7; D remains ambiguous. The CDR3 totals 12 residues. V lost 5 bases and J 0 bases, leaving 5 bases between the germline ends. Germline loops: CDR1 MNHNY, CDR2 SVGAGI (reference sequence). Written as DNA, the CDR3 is TGTGCCAGCAGTAAGAGCTCCTACGAGCAGTACTTC. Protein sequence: CASSKSSYEQYF.

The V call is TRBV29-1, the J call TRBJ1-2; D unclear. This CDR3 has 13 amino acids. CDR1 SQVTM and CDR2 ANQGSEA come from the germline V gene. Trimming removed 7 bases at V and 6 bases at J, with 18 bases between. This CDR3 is CSADLLGVDGYTF. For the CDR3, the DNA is TGCAGCGCTGACCTACTCGGGGTAGATGGCTACACCTTC. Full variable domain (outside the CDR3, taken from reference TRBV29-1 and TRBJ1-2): SAVISQKPSRDICQRGTSLTIQCQVDSQVTMMFWYRQQPGQSLTLIATANQGSEATYESGFVIDKFPISRPNLTFSTLTVSNMSPEDSSIYLCSADLLGVDGYTFGSGTRLTVV.

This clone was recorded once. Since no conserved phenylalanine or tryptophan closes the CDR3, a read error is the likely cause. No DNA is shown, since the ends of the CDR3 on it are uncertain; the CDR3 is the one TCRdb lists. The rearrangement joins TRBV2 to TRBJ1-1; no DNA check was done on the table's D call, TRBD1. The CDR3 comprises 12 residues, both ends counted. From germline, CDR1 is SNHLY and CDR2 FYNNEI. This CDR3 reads CASSYGQGAPRL.

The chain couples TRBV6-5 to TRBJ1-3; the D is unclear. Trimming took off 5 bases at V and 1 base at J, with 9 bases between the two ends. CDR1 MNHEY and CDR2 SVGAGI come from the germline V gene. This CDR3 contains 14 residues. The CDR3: CASSNTLSGNTIYF. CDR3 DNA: TGTGCCAGCAGTAACACCCTATCTGGAAACACCATATATTTT.

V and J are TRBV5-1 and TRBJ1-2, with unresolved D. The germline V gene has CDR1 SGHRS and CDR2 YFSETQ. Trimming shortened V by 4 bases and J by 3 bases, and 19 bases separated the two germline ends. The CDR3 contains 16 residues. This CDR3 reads CASSDSGSAGDYGYTF. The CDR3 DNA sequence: TGCGCCAGCAGCGACTCCGGATCGGCCGGGGACTATGGCTACACCTTC.

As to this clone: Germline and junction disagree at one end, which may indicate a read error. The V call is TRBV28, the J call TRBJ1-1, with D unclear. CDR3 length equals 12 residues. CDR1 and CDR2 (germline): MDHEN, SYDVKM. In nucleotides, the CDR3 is TGTGCCAGCAGCTTAGGGAACTCTGAAGCTTTCTTT. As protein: CASSLGNSEAFF.

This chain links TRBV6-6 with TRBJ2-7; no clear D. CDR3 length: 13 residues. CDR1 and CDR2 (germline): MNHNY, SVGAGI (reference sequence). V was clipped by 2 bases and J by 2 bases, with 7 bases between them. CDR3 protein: CASSYLQAYEQYF. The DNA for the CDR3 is TGTGCCAGCAGTTACCTACAAGCCTACGAGCAGTACTTC.

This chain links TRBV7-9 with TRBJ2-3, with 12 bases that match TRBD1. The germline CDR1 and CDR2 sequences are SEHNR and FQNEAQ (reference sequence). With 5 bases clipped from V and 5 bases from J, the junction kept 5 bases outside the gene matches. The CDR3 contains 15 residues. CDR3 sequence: CASSARDRGRDTQYF. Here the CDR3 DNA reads TGTGCCAGCAGCGCCCGGGACAGGGGGCGAGATACGCAGTATTTT. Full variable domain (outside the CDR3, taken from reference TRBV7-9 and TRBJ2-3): DTGVSQNPRHKITKRGQNVTFRCDPISEHNRLYWYRQTLGQGPEFLTYFQNEAQLEKSRLLSDRFSAERPKGSFSTLEIQRTEQGDSAMYLCASSARDRGRDTQYFGPGTRLTVL.

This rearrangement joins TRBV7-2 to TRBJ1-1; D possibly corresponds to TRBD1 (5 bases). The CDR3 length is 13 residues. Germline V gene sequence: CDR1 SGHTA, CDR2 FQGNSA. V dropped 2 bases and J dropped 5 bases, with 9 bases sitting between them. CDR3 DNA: TGTGCCAGCAGCTTACAGGGTTGGACTGAAGCTTTCTTT. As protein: CASSLQGWTEAFF. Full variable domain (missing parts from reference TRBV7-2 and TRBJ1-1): GAGVSQSPSNKVTEKGKDVELRCDPISGHTALYWYRQSLGQGLEFLIYFQGNSAPDKSGLPSDRFSAERTGGSVSTLTIQRTQQEDSAVYLCASSLQGWTEAFFGQGTRLTVV.

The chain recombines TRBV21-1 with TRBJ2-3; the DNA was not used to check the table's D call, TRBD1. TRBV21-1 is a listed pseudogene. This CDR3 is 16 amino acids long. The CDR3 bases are TGTGCCAGCAGCAAAGTTAGGGGGCGCAAGACAGATACGCAGTATTTT. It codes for CASSKVRGRKTDTQYF.

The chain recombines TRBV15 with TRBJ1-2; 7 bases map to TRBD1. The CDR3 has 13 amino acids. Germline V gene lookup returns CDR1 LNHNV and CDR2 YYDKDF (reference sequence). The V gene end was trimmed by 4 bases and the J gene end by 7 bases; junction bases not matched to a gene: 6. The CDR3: CATSITGDSGYTF. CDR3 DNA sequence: TGTGCCACCAGCATCACAGGGGATTCTGGCTACACCTTC.

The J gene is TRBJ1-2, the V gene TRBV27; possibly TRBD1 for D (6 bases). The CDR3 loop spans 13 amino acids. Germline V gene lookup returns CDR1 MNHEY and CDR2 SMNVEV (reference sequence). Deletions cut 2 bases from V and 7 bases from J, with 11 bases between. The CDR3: CASSLAQGVGYTF. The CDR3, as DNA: TGTGCCAGCAGTTTAGCACAGGGAGTTGGCTACACCTTC.

In DNA form, the CDR3 reads TGTGCCAGCTCACCATATGGGCAGGGAAATAACAATCAGCCCCAGCATTTT. It is translated as CASSPYGQGNNNQPQHF. The V call is TRBV18, the J call TRBJ1-5; D is perhaps TRBD1 (5 bases). CDR1 KGHSH and CDR2 LQKENI come from the germline V gene. The V end lost 2 bases, the J end lost 3 bases, and 17 bases lay between the germline ends. The CDR3 runs 17 residues.

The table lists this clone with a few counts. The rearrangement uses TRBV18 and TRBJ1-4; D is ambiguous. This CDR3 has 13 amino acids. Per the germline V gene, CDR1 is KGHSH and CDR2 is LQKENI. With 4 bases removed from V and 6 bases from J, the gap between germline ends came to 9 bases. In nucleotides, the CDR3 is TGTGCCAGCTCACGAGGTCGGGATGAAAAACTGTTTTTT. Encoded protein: CASSRGRDEKLFF.